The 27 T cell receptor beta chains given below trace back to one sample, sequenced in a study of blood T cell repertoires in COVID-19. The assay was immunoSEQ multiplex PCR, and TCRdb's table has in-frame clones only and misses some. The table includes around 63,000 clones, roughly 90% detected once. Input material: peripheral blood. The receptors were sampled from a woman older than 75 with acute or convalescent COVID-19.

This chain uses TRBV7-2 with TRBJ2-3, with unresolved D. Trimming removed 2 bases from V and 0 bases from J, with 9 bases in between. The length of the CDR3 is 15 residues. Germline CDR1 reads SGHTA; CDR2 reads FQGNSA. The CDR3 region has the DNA TGTGCCAGCAGCTTATCAGGCACTAGCACAGATACGCAGTATTTT. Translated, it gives CASSLSGTSTDTQYF.

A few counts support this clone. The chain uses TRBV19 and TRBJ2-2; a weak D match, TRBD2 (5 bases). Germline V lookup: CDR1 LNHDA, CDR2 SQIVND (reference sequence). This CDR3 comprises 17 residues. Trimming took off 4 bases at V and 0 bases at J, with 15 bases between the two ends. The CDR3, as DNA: TGTGCCAGTAGTAATGTCGGGGAAGGTCCGAACACCGGGGAGCTGTTTTTT. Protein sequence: CASSNVGEGPNTGELFF.

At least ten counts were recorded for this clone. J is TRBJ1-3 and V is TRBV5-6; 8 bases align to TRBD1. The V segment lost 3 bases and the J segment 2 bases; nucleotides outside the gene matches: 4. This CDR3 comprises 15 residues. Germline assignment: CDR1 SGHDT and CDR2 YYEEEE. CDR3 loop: CASSSTTGAGNTIYF. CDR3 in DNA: TGTGCCAGCAGCTCGACGACAGGGGCTGGAAACACCATATATTTT.

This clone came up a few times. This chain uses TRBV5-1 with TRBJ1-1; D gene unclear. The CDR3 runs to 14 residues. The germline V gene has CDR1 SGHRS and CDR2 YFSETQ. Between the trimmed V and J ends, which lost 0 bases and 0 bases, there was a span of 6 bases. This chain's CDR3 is CASSLDSMNTEAFF. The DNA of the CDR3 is TGCGCCAGCAGCTTGGACTCGATGAACACTGAAGCTTTCTTT. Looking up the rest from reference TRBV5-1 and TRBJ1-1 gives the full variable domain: KAGVTQTPRYLIKTRGQQVTLSCSPISGHRSVSWYQQTPGQGLQFLFEYFSETQRNKGNFPGRFSGRQFSNSRSEMNVSTLELGDSALYLCASSLDSMNTEAFFGQGTRLTVV.

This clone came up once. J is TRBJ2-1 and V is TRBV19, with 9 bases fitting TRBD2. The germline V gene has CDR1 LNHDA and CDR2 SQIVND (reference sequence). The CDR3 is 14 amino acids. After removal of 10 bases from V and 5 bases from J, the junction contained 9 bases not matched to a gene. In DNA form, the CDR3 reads TGTGCCACTGCGGGGGGGTTTTGGGACAATGAGCAGTTCTTC. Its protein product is CATAGGFWDNEQFF.

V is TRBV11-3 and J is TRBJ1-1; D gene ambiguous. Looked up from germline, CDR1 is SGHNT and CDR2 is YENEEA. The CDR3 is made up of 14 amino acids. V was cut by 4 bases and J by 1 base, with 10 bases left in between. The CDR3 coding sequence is TGTGCCAGCAGCTCTGGACTTGGGAACACTGAAGCTTTCTTT. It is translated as CASSSGLGNTEAFF.

The CDR3 loop reads CASSQAPGSEQYF. The CDR3 DNA sequence: TGCGCCAGCAGCCAAGCTCCAGGCTCTGAGCAGTACTTC. The V call is TRBV4-1, the J call TRBJ2-7; D is ambiguous. There are 13 residues in the CDR3. The germline CDR1 and CDR2 sequences are MGHRA and YSYEKL. The ends were cut back, 1 base at V and 7 bases at J, with 11 bases in the middle.

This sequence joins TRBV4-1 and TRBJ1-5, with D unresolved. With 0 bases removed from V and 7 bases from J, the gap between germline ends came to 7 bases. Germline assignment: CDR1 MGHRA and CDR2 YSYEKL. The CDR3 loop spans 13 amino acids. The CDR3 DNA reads TGCGCCAGCAGCCAAGATCGCCGGCAGCCCCAGCATTTT. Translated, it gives CASSQDRRQPQHF.

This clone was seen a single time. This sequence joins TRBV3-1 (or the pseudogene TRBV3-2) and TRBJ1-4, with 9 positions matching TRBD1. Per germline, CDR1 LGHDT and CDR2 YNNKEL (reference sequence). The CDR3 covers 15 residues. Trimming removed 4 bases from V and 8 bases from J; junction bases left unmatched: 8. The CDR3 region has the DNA TGTGCCAGCAGCCCCCAACAGGGGGCGGGAGAAAAACTGTTTTTT. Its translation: CASSPQQGAGEKLFF.

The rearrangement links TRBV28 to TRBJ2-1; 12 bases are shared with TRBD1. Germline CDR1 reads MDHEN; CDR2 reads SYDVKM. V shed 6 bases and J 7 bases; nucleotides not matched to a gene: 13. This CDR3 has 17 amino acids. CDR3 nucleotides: TGTGCCAGCAGCCCCAGTAAGGGACAGGGGGCTTGGAATGAGCAGTTCTTC. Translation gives CASSPSKGQGAWNEQFF.

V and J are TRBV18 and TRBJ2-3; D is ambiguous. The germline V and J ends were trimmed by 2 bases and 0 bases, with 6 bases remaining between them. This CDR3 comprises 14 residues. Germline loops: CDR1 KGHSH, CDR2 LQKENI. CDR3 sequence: CASSPKRSTDTQYF. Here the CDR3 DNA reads TGTGCCAGCTCACCAAAGAGGAGCACAGATACGCAGTATTTT.

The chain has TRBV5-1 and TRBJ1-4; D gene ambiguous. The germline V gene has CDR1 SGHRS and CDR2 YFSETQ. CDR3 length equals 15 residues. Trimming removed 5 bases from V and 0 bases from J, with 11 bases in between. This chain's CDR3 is CASRPSGATNEKLFF. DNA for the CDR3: TGCGCCAGCAGGCCGAGCGGTGCAACTAATGAAAAACTGTTTTTT.

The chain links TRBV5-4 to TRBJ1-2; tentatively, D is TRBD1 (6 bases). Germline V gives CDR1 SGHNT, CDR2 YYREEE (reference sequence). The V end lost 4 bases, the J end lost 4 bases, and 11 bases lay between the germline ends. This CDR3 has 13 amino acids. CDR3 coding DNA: TGTGCCAGCAGCCAAACAGGGATCTATGGCTACACCTTC. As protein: CASSQTGIYGYTF.

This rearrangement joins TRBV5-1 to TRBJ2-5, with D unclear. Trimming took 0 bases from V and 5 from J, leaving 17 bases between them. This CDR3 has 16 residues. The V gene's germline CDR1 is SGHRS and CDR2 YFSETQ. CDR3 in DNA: TGCGCCAGCAGCTTGGTTGACGTGGGCACCGGCGAGACCCAGTACTTC. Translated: CASSLVDVGTGETQYF. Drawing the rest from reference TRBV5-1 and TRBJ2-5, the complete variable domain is KAGVTQTPRYLIKTRGQQVTLSCSPISGHRSVSWYQQTPGQGLQFLFEYFSETQRNKGNFPGRFSGRQFSNSRSEMNVSTLELGDSALYLCASSLVDVGTGETQYFGPGTRLLVL.

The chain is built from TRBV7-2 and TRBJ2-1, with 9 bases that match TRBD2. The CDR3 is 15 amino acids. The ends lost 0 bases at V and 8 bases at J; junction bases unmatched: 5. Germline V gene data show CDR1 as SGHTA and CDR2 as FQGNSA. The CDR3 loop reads CASSLAAGGPHEQFF. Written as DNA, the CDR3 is TGTGCCAGCAGCTTAGCCGCGGGAGGGCCTCATGAGCAGTTCTTC.

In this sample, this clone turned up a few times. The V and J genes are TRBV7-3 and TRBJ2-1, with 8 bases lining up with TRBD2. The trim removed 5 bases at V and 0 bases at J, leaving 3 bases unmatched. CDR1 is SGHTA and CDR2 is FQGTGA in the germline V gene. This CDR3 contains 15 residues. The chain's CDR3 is CASSQSGSSYNEQFF. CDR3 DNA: TGTGCCAGCAGCCAGAGCGGGAGCTCCTACAATGAGCAGTTCTTC.

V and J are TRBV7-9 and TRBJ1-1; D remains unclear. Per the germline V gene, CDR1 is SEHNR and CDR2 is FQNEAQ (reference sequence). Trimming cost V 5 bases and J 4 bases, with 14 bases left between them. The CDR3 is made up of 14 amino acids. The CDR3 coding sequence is TGTGCCAGCAGCCCGATGCGGGGAAGCACTGAAGCTTTCTTT. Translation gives CASSPMRGSTEAFF.

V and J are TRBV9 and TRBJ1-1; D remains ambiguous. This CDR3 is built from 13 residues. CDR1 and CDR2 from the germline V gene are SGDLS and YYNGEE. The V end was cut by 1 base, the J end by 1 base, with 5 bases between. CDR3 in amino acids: CASSVLENTEAFF. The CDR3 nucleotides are TGTGCCAGCAGCGTATTAGAGAACACTGAAGCTTTCTTT. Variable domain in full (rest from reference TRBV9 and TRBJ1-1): DSGVTQTPKHLITATGQRVTLRCSPRSGDLSVYWYQQSLDQGLQFLIQYYNGEERAKGNILERFSAQQFPDLHSELNLSSLELGDSALYFCASSVLENTEAFFGQGTRLTVV.

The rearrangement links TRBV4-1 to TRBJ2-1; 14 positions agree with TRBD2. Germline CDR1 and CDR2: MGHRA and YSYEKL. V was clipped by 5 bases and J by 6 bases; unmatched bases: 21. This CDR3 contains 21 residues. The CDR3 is CASSFRRHQGEGLAGGNEQFF. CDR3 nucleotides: TGCGCCAGCAGCTTCAGGCGCCATCAAGGCGAAGGACTAGCGGGAGGCAATGAGCAGTTCTTC.

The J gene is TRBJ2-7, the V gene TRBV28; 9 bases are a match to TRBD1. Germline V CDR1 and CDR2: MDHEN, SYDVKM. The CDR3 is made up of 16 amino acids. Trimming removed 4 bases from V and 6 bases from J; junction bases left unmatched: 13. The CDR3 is CASSSQPGQGIREQYF. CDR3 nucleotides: TGTGCCAGCAGTTCACAACCGGGACAGGGCATTCGCGAGCAGTACTTC. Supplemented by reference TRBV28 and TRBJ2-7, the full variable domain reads DVKVTQSSRYLVKRTGEKVFLECVQDMDHENMFWYRQDPGLGLRLIYFSYDVKMKEKGDIPEGYSVSREKKERFSLILESASTNQTSMYLCASSSQPGQGIREQYFGPGTRLTVT.

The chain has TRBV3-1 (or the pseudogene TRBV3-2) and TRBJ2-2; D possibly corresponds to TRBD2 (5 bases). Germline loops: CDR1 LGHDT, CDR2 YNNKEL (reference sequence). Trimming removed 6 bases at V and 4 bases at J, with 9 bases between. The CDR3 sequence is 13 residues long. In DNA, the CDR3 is TGTGCCAGCAGGTACACTAGCACCGGGGAGCTGTTTTTT. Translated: CASRYTSTGELFF.

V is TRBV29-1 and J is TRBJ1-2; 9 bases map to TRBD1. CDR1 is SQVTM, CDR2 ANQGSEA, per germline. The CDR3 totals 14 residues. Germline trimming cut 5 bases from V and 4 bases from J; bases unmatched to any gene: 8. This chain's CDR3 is CSVSGDRALYGYTF. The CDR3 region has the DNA TGCAGCGTTTCAGGGGACAGGGCCCTCTATGGCTACACCTTC. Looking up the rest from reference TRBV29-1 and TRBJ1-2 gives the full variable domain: SAVISQKPSRDICQRGTSLTIQCQVDSQVTMMFWYRQQPGQSLTLIATANQGSEATYESGFVIDKFPISRPNLTFSTLTVSNMSPEDSSIYLCSVSGDRALYGYTFGSGTRLTVV.

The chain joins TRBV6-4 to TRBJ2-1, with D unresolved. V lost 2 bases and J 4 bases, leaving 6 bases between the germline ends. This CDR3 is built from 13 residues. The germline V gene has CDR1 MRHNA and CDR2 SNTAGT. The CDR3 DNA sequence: TGTGCCAGCAGTGACGGCCCTTACAATGAGCAGTTCTTC. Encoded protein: CASSDGPYNEQFF.

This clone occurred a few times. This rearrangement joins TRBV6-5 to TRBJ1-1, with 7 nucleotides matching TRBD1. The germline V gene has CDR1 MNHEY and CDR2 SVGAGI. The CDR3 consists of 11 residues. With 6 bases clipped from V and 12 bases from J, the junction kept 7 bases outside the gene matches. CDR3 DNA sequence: TGTGCCAGCAGCCGCCAGGGGGATACTTTCTTT. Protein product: CASSRQGDTFF.

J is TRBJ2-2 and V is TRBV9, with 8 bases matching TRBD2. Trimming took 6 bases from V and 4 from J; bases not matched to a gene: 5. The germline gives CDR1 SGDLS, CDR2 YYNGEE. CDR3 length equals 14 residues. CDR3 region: CASNREGFTGELFF. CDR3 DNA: TGTGCCAGCAACCGGGAGGGTTTCACCGGGGAGCTGTTTTTT.

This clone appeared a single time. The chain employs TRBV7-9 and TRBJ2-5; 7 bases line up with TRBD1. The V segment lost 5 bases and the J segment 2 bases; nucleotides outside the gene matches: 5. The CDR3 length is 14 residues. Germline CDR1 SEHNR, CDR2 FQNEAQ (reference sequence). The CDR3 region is CASSPGGRQETQYF. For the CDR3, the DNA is TGTGCCAGCAGCCCAGGGGGTCGGCAAGAGACCCAGTACTTC.

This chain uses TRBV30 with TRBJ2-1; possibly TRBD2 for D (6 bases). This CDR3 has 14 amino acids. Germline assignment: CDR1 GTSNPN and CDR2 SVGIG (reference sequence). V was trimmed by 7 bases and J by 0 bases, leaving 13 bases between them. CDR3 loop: CASMGGVSYNEQFF. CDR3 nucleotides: TGTGCCTCCATGGGGGGAGTCTCCTACAATGAGCAGTTCTTC. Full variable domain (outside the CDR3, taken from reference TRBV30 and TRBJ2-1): SQTIHQWPATLVQPVGSPLSLECTVEGTSNPNLYWYRQAAGRGLQLLFYSVGIGQISSEVPQNLSASRPQDRQFILSSKKLLLSDSGFYLCASMGGVSYNEQFFGPGTRLTVL.